This T cell receptor beta chain was observed in a study of blood T cell repertoires in COVID-19. Germline V lookup: CDR1 DFQATT, CDR2 SNEGSKA (reference sequence). Unmatched junction bases numbered 5, after V lost 3 bases and J lost 6 bases. The CDR3 is 15 amino acids. This clone has a handful of counts. Original processing notes: Reference gene primer amplification gave nucleated cell count estimates. Assay used: immunoSEQ multiplex PCR; TCRdb lists only in-frame clones, some missing. The D gene and trimming were derived from the DNA, and the V and J assignments and clone size from that table. The sample records nearly 350,000 clones, 88% being singletons.

This TCR derives from a woman aged 70 to 79 with COVID-19, enrolled during active disease. The chain uses TRBV20-1 and TRBJ2-5; 15 bases map to TRBD2. Specimen: peripheral blood. The CDR3 DNA reads TGCAGTGCTAGTTGGACTAGCGGGGGGGCACAGACCCAGTACTTC. This encodes CSASWTSGGAQTQYF.